The entry below describes one T cell receptor (beta chain). The antigen remains unidentified. This record belongs to a study of CD8 T cells in ankylosing spondylitis. Study-wide findings and caveats: Ankylosing spondylitis blood seemed to carry a telltale TCR beta motif made of under ten highly homologous variants.

TCRdb fed the 5' RACE reads into MiXCR, producing one record per CDR3 protein. Of about 800,000 distinct CDR3 sequences listed, approximately 10% are singletons. CDR3 length equals 13 residues. V lost 2 bases and J 4 bases, leaving 9 bases between the germline ends. CDR1 is SGHDT and CDR2 is YYEEEE in the germline V gene. This rearrangement joins TRBV5-6 to TRBJ2-5; D gene uncertain. Sequenced: blood, either unsorted or a sorted T cell fraction (not recorded which). This receptor was taken from a male donor with ankylosing spondylitis. Written as DNA, the CDR3 is TGTGCCAGCAGCTTAGGGCACGGAGAGACCCAGTACTTC. Its protein is CASSLGHGETQYF.